The 13 T cell receptor beta chains given below trace back to one sample, sequenced in a study of PD-1 blockade in classical Hodgkin lymphoma. There was relapse after autologous stem cell transplantation in every patient, and there was variation in brentuximab vedotin exposure. Clones were sequenced by immunoSEQ multiplex PCR, and TCRdb holds only the in-frame ones, with some missing. The sample records fewer than 90,000 clones, under 95% being singletons. The sample here was peripheral blood mononuclear cells (PBMCs), taken at baseline. The source of these receptors is a human donor with classical Hodgkin lymphoma.

This clone was seen just once. V usage is TRBV11-1 and J usage is TRBJ2-7; D is possibly TRBD1 (6 bases). Germline CDR1 reads SGHAT; CDR2 reads FQDESV (reference sequence). This CDR3 comprises 14 residues. V lost 3 bases, J lost 2 bases, and 11 bases lay in between. CDR3 region: CASSFQGTTYEQYF. The CDR3 DNA is TGTGCCAGCAGCTTCCAAGGGACAACCTACGAGCAGTACTTC.

The rearrangement uses TRBV28 and TRBJ2-7, with TRBD1 matching 8 bases. The J segment lost 3 bases and the V segment lost 1 base, leaving 14 bases of the junction unmatched. The CDR3 is 18 amino acids. Germline V gives CDR1 MDHEN, CDR2 SYDVKM. CDR3: CASSLSLTDREFDYEQYF. CDR3 coding DNA: TGTGCCAGCAGTTTATCTTTGACGGACAGGGAGTTTGACTACGAGCAGTACTTC.

The chain is built from TRBV21-1 and TRBJ1-1; the table's D call of TRBD1 was not tested on the DNA. TRBV21-1 is listed as a pseudogene. CDR3 length: 14 amino acids. Written as DNA, the CDR3 is TGTGCCAGCAGCAAGGGCCCGCTAAACGCTGAAGCTTTCTTT. Translation: CASSKGPLNAEAFF.

The gene calls are TRBV27 and TRBJ2-1; 12 nucleotides match TRBD2. The germline V gene encodes CDR1 MNHEY and CDR2 SMNVEV (reference sequence). This CDR3 is 16 amino acids long. The junction had 7 bases not matched to a gene; V was cut back by 9 bases and J by 1 base. This chain's CDR3 is CASKGLAGSSYNEQFF. CDR3 DNA sequence: TGTGCCAGTAAAGGACTAGCGGGGAGTTCCTACAATGAGCAGTTCTTC.

The chain combines TRBV18 with TRBJ1-4, with 7 nucleotides matching TRBD1. The CDR3 is made up of 15 amino acids. The germline V gene encodes CDR1 KGHSH and CDR2 LQKENI. The V segment lost 3 bases and the J segment 3 bases; nucleotides outside the gene matches: 4. The CDR3 region is CASSPQGGPNEKLFF. The CDR3 region has the DNA TGTGCCAGCTCACCCCAAGGGGGCCCTAATGAAAAACTGTTTTTT.

The chain employs TRBV28 and TRBJ1-3; no firm D call. Per the germline V gene, CDR1 is MDHEN and CDR2 is SYDVKM. V was clipped by 6 bases and J by 0 bases, with 15 bases between them. The CDR3 contains 16 residues. CDR3 nucleotide sequence: TGTGCCAGCAGAGCCGCCAATACCCGCTCTGGAAACACCATATATTTT. It yields the protein CASRAANTRSGNTIYF. The variable domain in full, completed from reference TRBV28 and TRBJ1-3, reads DVKVTQSSRYLVKRTGEKVFLECVQDMDHENMFWYRQDPGLGLRLIYFSYDVKMKEKGDIPEGYSVSREKKERFSLILESASTNQTSMYLCASRAANTRSGNTIYFGEGSWLTVV.

The chain has TRBV6-6 and TRBJ1-4, with D possibly matching TRBD1 (6 bases). V was cut by 9 bases and J by 3 bases, with 11 bases left in between. The CDR3 contains 13 residues. The germline V gene encodes CDR1 MNHNY and CDR2 SVGAGI (reference sequence). The CDR3 DNA is TGTGCCAGTATACAGGGTTCTAATGAAAAACTGTTTTTT. Protein product: CASIQGSNEKLFF.

The chain links TRBV9 to TRBJ2-2, with D uncertain. CDR3 size: 12 residues. The germline V gene encodes CDR1 SGDLS and CDR2 YYNGEE. V dropped 0 bases and J dropped 6 bases, with 3 bases sitting between them. CDR3 nucleotides: TGTGCCAGCAGCGTAGACCCCGGGGAGCTGTTTTTT. This codes for CASSVDPGELFF.

The chain joins TRBV11-3 to TRBJ1-1; 8 nucleotides line up with TRBD1. Germline V gene lookup returns CDR1 SGHNT and CDR2 YENEEA. The trim removed 5 bases at V and 1 base at J, leaving 6 bases unmatched. CDR3 size: 15 residues. CDR3 DNA: TGTGCCAGCAGCCCGACTGGACAGGGGAACACTGAAGCTTTCTTT. Its translation: CASSPTGQGNTEAFF.

This chain joins TRBV30 and TRBJ1-5; D gene uncertain. In germline, CDR1 is GTSNPN, CDR2 SVGIG (reference sequence). Between the trimmed V and J ends, which lost 0 bases and 3 bases, there was a span of 9 bases. The CDR3 runs to 14 residues. The CDR3 loop is CAWSVSGSNQPQHF. Written as DNA, the CDR3 is TGTGCCTGGAGTGTAAGCGGCTCCAATCAGCCCCAGCATTTT.

This chain uses TRBV6-5 with TRBJ1-2; D remains ambiguous. This CDR3 contains 14 residues. Germline V gene sequence: CDR1 MNHEY, CDR2 SVGAGI. Trimming cost V 2 bases and J 2 bases, with 9 bases left between them. For the CDR3, the DNA is TGTGCCAGCAGTTACAGGCCTGACAACTATGGCTACACCTTC. This gives the protein CASSYRPDNYGYTF.

The J gene is TRBJ2-7, the V gene TRBV2; tentative D call: TRBD2 (6 bases). The CDR3 has 14 residues. Germline V lookup: CDR1 SNHLY, CDR2 FYNNEI. V lost 6 bases to trimming and J lost 1 base, with 13 bases between them. The CDR3 here is CASRERLVSYEQYF. CDR3 coding DNA: TGTGCCAGCAGGGAAAGACTAGTTTCCTACGAGCAGTACTTC.

The chain links TRBV5-1 to TRBJ2-6; D gene unclear. V was trimmed by 2 bases and J by 0 bases, leaving 9 bases between them. CDR3 length: 16 amino acids. The germline gives CDR1 SGHRS, CDR2 YFSETQ. CDR3 DNA: TGCGCCAGCAGCTTCGACACCAGCTCTGGGGCCAACGTCCTGACTTTC. It is translated as CASSFDTSSGANVLTF.